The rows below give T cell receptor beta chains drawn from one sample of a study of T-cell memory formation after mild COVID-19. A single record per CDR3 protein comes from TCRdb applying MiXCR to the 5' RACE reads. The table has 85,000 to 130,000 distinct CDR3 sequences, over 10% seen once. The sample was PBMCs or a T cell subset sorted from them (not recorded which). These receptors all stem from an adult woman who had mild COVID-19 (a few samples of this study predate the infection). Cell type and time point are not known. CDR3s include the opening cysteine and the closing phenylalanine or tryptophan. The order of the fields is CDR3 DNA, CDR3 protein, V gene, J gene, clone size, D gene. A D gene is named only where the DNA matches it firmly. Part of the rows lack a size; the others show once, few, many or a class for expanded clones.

TGCAGCCTTCTAGCGGGAGCTTACAATGAGCAGTTCTTC,CSLLAGAYNEQFF,TRBV29-1,TRBJ2-1,few,TRBD2
TGCGCCAGCAGCTCTCGACAGGGAGCGAACACTGAAGCTTTCTTT,CASSSRQGANTEAFF,TRBV5-1,TRBJ1-1,NA,TRBD1
TGTGCCACCAGTGATTTAGGCGGTAATGAAGCTTTCTTT,CATSDLGGNEAFF,TRBV24-1,TRBJ1-1,few,NA
TGTGCCAGCAGTTGGGGACAGGCCTACGAGCAGTACTTC,CASSWGQAYEQYF,TRBV27,TRBJ2-7,NA,TRBD1
TGTGCCAGCAGCCAAGGACAGAACTATGGCTACACCTTC,CASSQGQNYGYTF,TRBV3-1,TRBJ1-2,few,NA
TGCGCCAGCAGCTTGATTACTAGTCAGGCTTACGAGCAGTACTTC,CASSLITSQAYEQYF,TRBV5-1,TRBJ2-7,NA,NA
TGTGCCAGCAGTGATTACGGGACGCCTGCCTGGGAGCAGTACTTC,CASSDYGTPAWEQYF,TRBV2,TRBJ2-7,NA,NA
TGTGCCAGCAGCCCACAGGGATCCACTGAAGCTTTCTTT,CASSPQGSTEAFF,TRBV5-6,TRBJ1-1,few,NA
TGTGCCAGCAGCGGTATAGCGGGAGGTTGGGATACGCAGTATTTT,CASSGIAGGWDTQYF,TRBV9,TRBJ2-3,few,TRBD2
TGCAGTGCGCGGGAGCTACAGGCTAGCAATCAGCCCCAGCATTTT,CSARELQASNQPQHF,TRBV20-1,TRBJ1-5,NA,NA
TGTGCCAGCAGCCCGGAGCTGAACACTGAAGCTTTCTTT,CASSPELNTEAFF,TRBV7-9,TRBJ1-1,few,NA
TGCGCCAGCGGCGCGGAGGGGGGCCTGAACACTGAAGCTTTCTTT,CASGAEGGLNTEAFF,TRBV4-1,TRBJ1-1,few,NA
TGTGCCAGCAGTTTCGGACTCGAACCCTACAATGAGCAGTTCTTC,CASSFGLEPYNEQFF,TRBV6-6,TRBJ2-1,NA,NA
TGCAGTGCTAGAGATCTGGGAGACAGCTCCTACGAGCAGTACTTC,CSARDLGDSSYEQYF,TRBV20-1,TRBJ2-7,many,NA